The 31 T cell receptor beta chains reported below all come from one sample, sequenced in a study of OX40 agonist ivuxolimab in advanced cancers. The data were produced by immunoSEQ multiplex PCR, yet TCRdb's version contains in-frame clones alone and is incomplete. This sample has 57,000 or so clones; around 83% occur once, and the top ten carry approximately 3.2%. The material was CD4+ or CD8+ T cells sorted from blood, obtained in a trial of the OX40 agonist ivuxolimab. The receptors stem from an adult with an advanced solid tumor such as melanoma, head and neck, liver or kidney cancer.

This clone was seen more than once but under ten times. V usage is TRBV7-8 and J usage is TRBJ2-1, with D unresolved. This CDR3 is built from 17 residues. The germline CDR1 and CDR2 sequences are SGHVS and FQNEAQ. V shed 0 bases and J shed 2 bases, with 14 bases lying between them. DNA for the CDR3: TGTGCCAGCAGCTTAGCGCGAAGGGTTCGAACCTACAATGAGCAGTTCTTC. The encoded protein is CASSLARRVRTYNEQFF.

V gene TRBV7-8 combines with J gene TRBJ2-3; the D is unclear. Between the trimmed V and J ends, which lost 5 bases and 4 bases, there was a span of 10 bases. CDR1 is SGHVS and CDR2 is FQNEAQ in the germline V gene. The CDR3 length is 13 residues. As DNA, the CDR3 is TGTGCCAGCAGCCCCGAGCTCTCAGATACGCAGTATTTT. Protein product: CASSPELSDTQYF.

This clone has more than one count but fewer than ten. The chain carries TRBV27 and TRBJ2-2; the match to TRBD1 covers 9 bases. J gave up 4 bases and V 6 bases, and 6 bases lay outside the gene matches. CDR1 is MNHEY, CDR2 SMNVEV, per germline (reference sequence). The CDR3 is 15 amino acids. CDR3 DNA sequence: TGTGCCAGCAGCGCCACAGGGGGCAGCACCGGGGAGCTGTTTTTT. Translation: CASSATGGSTGELFF.

V usage is TRBV19 and J usage is TRBJ1-1; TRBD1 is a possible D gene (6 bases). Between the trimmed V and J ends, which lost 6 bases and 0 bases, there was a span of 11 bases. Germline lookup yields CDR1 LNHDA and CDR2 SQIVND (reference sequence). CDR3 length equals 14 residues. In nucleotides, the CDR3 is TGTGCCAGTAGCAAAACAGGGATGAACACTGAAGCTTTCTTT. It encodes CASSKTGMNTEAFF.

The count of this clone is one. The gene calls are TRBV7-6 and TRBJ1-3; no reliable D call. Trimming removed 0 bases from V and 1 base from J, with 7 bases in between. This CDR3 has 15 amino acids. The V gene's germline CDR1 is SGHVS and CDR2 FNYEAQ. The CDR3, as DNA: TGTGCCAGCAGCTTAGCGTGGGGATCTGGAAACACCATATATTTT. Its protein product is CASSLAWGSGNTIYF. Together with reference TRBV7-6 and TRBJ1-3, the CDR3 gives the full variable domain: GAGVSQSPRYKVTKRGQDVALRCDPISGHVSLYWYRQALGQGPEFLTYFNYEAQQDKSGLPNDRFSAERPEGSISTLTIQRTEQRDSAMYRCASSLAWGSGNTIYFGEGSWLTVV.

This clone was picked up a small number of times. CDR3 DNA: TGTGCCAGCAGCTTAGATGTGGGGGCTCATCAGCCCCAGCATTTT. The encoded protein is CASSLDVGAHQPQHF. The gene calls are TRBV7-2 and TRBJ1-5; D is perhaps TRBD1 (6 bases). This CDR3 has 15 residues. CDR1 SGHTA and CDR2 FQGNSA come from the germline V gene. The V gene lost 1 base and the J gene lost 5 bases, with 12 bases spanning the gap.

This chain connects TRBV19 to TRBJ2-7; TRBD1 aligns across 7 bases. V dropped 5 bases and J dropped 1; count of bases not matched to a gene: 2. From germline, CDR1 is LNHDA and CDR2 SQIVND (reference sequence). This CDR3 has 13 residues. The CDR3 sequence: CASSPGGSYEQYF. CDR3 nucleotide sequence: TGTGCCAGTAGTCCAGGGGGATCCTACGAGCAGTACTTC.

The gene calls are TRBV4-3 and TRBJ1-1, with D tentatively TRBD1 (5 bases). The CDR3 sequence is 13 residues long. Germline values: CDR1 LGHNA, CDR2 YSLEER. V was pared by 0 bases and J by 5 bases, with 7 bases between. CDR3 amino acids: CASSQDSGTEAFF. CDR3 nucleotides: TGCGCCAGCAGCCAAGATTCAGGGACTGAAGCTTTCTTT.

The chain carries TRBV11-2 and TRBJ2-5; 10 bases are shared with TRBD1. There are 16 residues in the CDR3. V trimming: 5 bases; J trimming: 3 bases; junction bases outside the gene matches: 9. Germline V lookup: CDR1 SGHAT, CDR2 FQNNGV. In DNA form, the CDR3 reads TGTGCCAGCAGCCGTGCTTCCGGGACAGGGGAAGAGACCCAGTACTTC. It yields the protein CASSRASGTGEETQYF. The full variable domain, with the rest looked up from reference TRBV11-2 and TRBJ2-5, is EAGVAQSPRYKIIEKRQSVAFWCNPISGHATLYWYQQILGQGPKLLIQFQNNGVVDDSQLPKDRFSAERLKGVDSTLKIQPAKLEDSAVYLCASSRASGTGEETQYFGPGTRLLVL.

This clone came up a few times. The same CDR3 can be traced to other DNA sequences in this sample. This chain joins TRBV7-3 and TRBJ2-2; D uncertain. V lost 5 bases and J 0 bases, leaving 7 bases between the germline ends. Germline CDR1 is SGHTA and CDR2 is FQGTGA. This CDR3 has 14 amino acids. The CDR3 coding sequence is TGTGCCAGCAGCCCCCGACCGAACACCGGGGAGCTGTTTTTT. It is translated as CASSPRPNTGELFF.

The chain uses TRBV18 and TRBJ2-3; D gene uncertain. Trimming took off 0 bases at V and 2 bases at J, with 6 bases between the two ends. The CDR3 covers 14 residues. Germline lookup yields CDR1 KGHSH and CDR2 LQKENI. The CDR3 DNA is TGTGCCAGCTCACCACCGCAACCCACAGATACGCAGTATTTT. This gives the protein CASSPPQPTDTQYF.

This sequence joins TRBV27 and TRBJ1-5; D not certain. Deletions cut 6 bases from V and 4 bases from J, with 13 bases between. This CDR3 spans 14 amino acids. CDR1 and CDR2 from the germline V gene are MNHEY and SMNVEV (reference sequence). CDR3 region: CASSRQAANQPQHF. DNA for the CDR3: TGTGCCAGCAGCCGGCAGGCAGCTAATCAGCCCCAGCATTTT.

The gene calls are TRBV1 and TRBJ2-1; the D call TRBD2 from the table was never checked on the DNA. TRBV1 is a pseudogene locus. The CDR3 consists of 22 residues. The CDR3 is CTSSQKLAGVPMGYVSYNEQFF. The CDR3 nucleotides are TGCACCAGCAGCCAAAAACTAGCGGGGGTACCTATGGGATACGTGTCCTACAATGAGCAGTTCTTC.

The V gene is TRBV27, the J gene TRBJ2-1; a weak D match, TRBD2 (6 bases). V was trimmed by 2 bases and J by 2 bases, leaving 10 bases between them. The germline V gene encodes CDR1 MNHEY and CDR2 SMNVEV (reference sequence). CDR3 size: 15 residues. CDR3 coding DNA: TGTGCCAGCAGTTTAGGACTACAAACCTACAATGAGCAGTTCTTC. This sequence encodes CASSLGLQTYNEQFF.

This sequence joins TRBV30 and TRBJ2-1, with D perhaps matching TRBD1 or TRBD2 (5 bases each). V was trimmed by 8 bases and J by 8 bases, leaving 22 bases between them. Germline V CDR1 and CDR2: GTSNPN, SVGIG (reference sequence). There are 14 residues in the CDR3. CDR3: CAGTLGAGSYEQFF. DNA for the CDR3: TGTGCCGGCACCTTAGGGGCAGGGAGCTATGAGCAGTTCTTC.

The chain is built from TRBV7-2 and TRBJ2-4, with D possibly TRBD1 on 5 matching bases. V dropped 5 bases and J dropped 6 bases, with 23 bases sitting between them. Germline assignment: CDR1 SGHTA and CDR2 FQGNSA. This CDR3 spans 17 amino acids. The CDR3, as DNA: TGTGCCAGCAGCGGGCCAGGTCTGGACAATAGCCCAAACATTCAGTACTTC. It yields the protein CASSGPGLDNSPNIQYF. Variable domain in full (rest from reference TRBV7-2 and TRBJ2-4): GAGVSQSPSNKVTEKGKDVELRCDPISGHTALYWYRQSLGQGLEFLIYFQGNSAPDKSGLPSDRFSAERTGGSVSTLTIQRTQQEDSAVYLCASSGPGLDNSPNIQYFGAGTRLSVL.

V gene TRBV30 combines with J gene TRBJ2-7; tentatively, D is TRBD1 (6 bases). This CDR3 contains 14 residues. Trimming removed 0 bases from V and 5 bases from J, with 14 bases in between. CDR1 GTSNPN and CDR2 SVGIG come from the germline V gene (reference sequence). The CDR3, as DNA: TGTGCCTGGAGTGTTTTTACCAGGGGCCACGAGCAGTACTTC. The encoded protein is CAWSVFTRGHEQYF. The variable domain in full, completed from reference TRBV30 and TRBJ2-7, reads SQTIHQWPATLVQPVGSPLSLECTVEGTSNPNLYWYRQAAGRGLQLLFYSVGIGQISSEVPQNLSASRPQDRQFILSSKKLLLSDSGFYLCAWSVFTRGHEQYFGPGTRLTVT.

The chain links TRBV27 to TRBJ1-6; TRBD1 is a possible D gene (6 bases). In germline, CDR1 is MNHEY, CDR2 SMNVEV (reference sequence). This CDR3 region has 15 residues. Trimming stripped 3 bases from V and 8 bases from J, with 14 bases between. CDR3 coding DNA: TGTGCCAGCAGTTTGTCCGGGGGCAGGGATTCACCCCTCCACTTT. This translates into CASSLSGGRDSPLHF.

The V and J genes are TRBV7-2 and TRBJ1-2; tentative D call: TRBD1 (6 bases). The germline V gene encodes CDR1 SGHTA and CDR2 FQGNSA. CDR3 length: 14 amino acids. Trimming took off 5 bases at V and 8 bases at J, with 18 bases between the two ends. The DNA of the CDR3 is TGTGCCAGCAGCCTAACTGGGGGCGGCCTAGGCTACACCTTC. This codes for CASSLTGGGLGYTF.

The gene calls are TRBV27 and TRBJ2-7, with TRBD2 matching 7 bases. CDR1 is MNHEY and CDR2 is SMNVEV in the germline V gene (reference sequence). The CDR3 consists of 19 residues. With V trimmed by 2 bases and J by 0 bases, 16 bases remained unmatched. The CDR3 DNA reads as TGTGCCAGCAGTTTAAGGCCCTTTACTCTAGCGGCCCCCTCCTACGAGCAGTACTTC. It translates to CASSLRPFTLAAPSYEQYF.

This clone has a handful of counts. The chain joins TRBV29-1 to TRBJ2-7; D is possibly TRBD1 or TRBD2 (5 bases each). The germline V gene encodes CDR1 SQVTM and CDR2 ANQGSEA. This CDR3 is built from 15 residues. The V end lost 5 bases, the J end lost 0 bases, and 17 bases lay between the germline ends. DNA of the CDR3: TGCAGCGTTTCACTAGGGGCCGCGAGCTCCTACGAGCAGTACTTC. Its translation: CSVSLGAASSYEQYF.

The chain recombines TRBV7-3 with TRBJ2-3; tentative D call: TRBD2 (5 bases). CDR3 length equals 13 residues. Germline V gene data show CDR1 as SGHTA and CDR2 as FQGTGA. The V end was cut by 5 bases, the J end by 2 bases, with 8 bases between. In DNA, the CDR3 is TGTGCCAGCAGCCTAGCACCCACAGATACGCAGTATTTT. Protein sequence: CASSLAPTDTQYF.

V usage is TRBV12-5 and J usage is TRBJ2-1, with TRBD1 identical over 10 bases. V lost 5 bases, J lost 4 bases, and 5 bases stayed unmatched. Per the germline V gene, CDR1 is LGHNT and CDR2 is FRNRAP. CDR3 size: 15 residues. DNA for the CDR3: TGTGCTAGTGGTATGGACAGGGGGGGATACAATGAGCAGTTCTTC. Its protein product is CASGMDRGGYNEQFF.

The chain carries TRBV12-5 and TRBJ2-2; tentatively, D is TRBD1 or TRBD2 (5 bases each). V lost 0 bases to trimming and J lost 6 bases, with 20 bases between them. The CDR3 has 18 amino acids. Germline-derived CDR1 and CDR2 are LGHNT and FRNRAP. CDR3 bases: TGTGCTAGTGGTTTGGTACTCGTCAGGGACCCGGTCGCCGGGGAGCTGTTTTTT. Protein product: CASGLVLVRDPVAGELFF.

This clone was picked up one time. The chain is built from TRBV18 and TRBJ1-2; D may be TRBD1 (6 bases). This CDR3 contains 14 residues. Germline V lookup: CDR1 KGHSH, CDR2 LQKENI. Trimming shortened V by 6 bases and J by 8 bases, and 19 bases separated the two germline ends. In DNA, the CDR3 is TGTGCCAGCTCTCCCCGGCGGGCAGGGGAGGGCTACACCTTC. This codes for CASSPRRAGEGYTF.

Here the CDR3 DNA reads TGTGCCATCAGTGAGGTCCCGCGGGGGGGCCAGAATGAGCAGTTCTTC. This gives the protein CAISEVPRGGQNEQFF. The chain uses TRBV10-3 and TRBJ2-1, with 9 bases matching TRBD2. The V segment lost 2 bases and the J segment 7 bases; nucleotides outside the gene matches: 9. Looked up from germline, CDR1 is ENHRY and CDR2 is SYGVKD. There are 16 residues in the CDR3.

Notes on this clone: Being one base from a much bigger clone, this may be a read error. The chain is built from TRBV15 and TRBJ2-7, with a tentative D call TRBD2 (5 bases). This CDR3 is 15 amino acids long. Germline lookup yields CDR1 LNHNV and CDR2 YYDKDF (reference sequence). Written as DNA, the CDR3 is TGTGCCGCCAGCGGACGGCAGGAGCCCATCTACGAGCAGTACTTC. This codes for CAASGRQEPIYEQYF.

This clone was recorded a few times. The chain uses TRBV18 and TRBJ1-5; D is uncertain. CDR1 is KGHSH and CDR2 is LQKENI in the germline V gene. This CDR3 is built from 14 residues. V lost 4 bases and J lost 2, with 9 bases in between. This CDR3 reads CASSQGEGNQPQHF. The CDR3 bases are TGTGCCAGCTCACAGGGAGAAGGCAATCAGCCCCAGCATTTT.

This chain uses TRBV20-1 with TRBJ2-1, with D unclear. Trimming stripped 6 bases from V and 9 bases from J, with 12 bases between. Germline loops: CDR1 DFQATT, CDR2 SNEGSKA (reference sequence). The CDR3 totals 11 residues. The CDR3 protein is CSAPARGEQFF. Written as DNA, the CDR3 is TGCAGTGCCCCAGCCAGAGGTGAGCAGTTCTTC.

This sequence joins TRBV7-9 and TRBJ2-1; 12 bases fit TRBD2. CDR3 length equals 16 residues. Germline CDR1 SEHNR, CDR2 FQNEAQ (reference sequence). The junction had 4 bases not matched to a gene; V was cut back by 2 bases and J by 5 bases. CDR3 coding DNA: TGTGCCAGCAGCTTAACCCTAGCGGGGGGGCACAATGAGCAGTTCTTC. It codes for CASSLTLAGGHNEQFF. Full variable domain (rest looked up from reference TRBV7-9 and TRBJ2-1): DTGVSQNPRHKITKRGQNVTFRCDPISEHNRLYWYRQTLGQGPEFLTYFQNEAQLEKSRLLSDRFSAERPKGSFSTLEIQRTEQGDSAMYLCASSLTLAGGHNEQFFGPGTRLTVL.

This chain connects TRBV7-3 to TRBJ1-5, with D unclear. V lost 2 bases and J 7 bases, leaving 9 bases between the germline ends. The CDR3 runs to 13 residues. Germline V gene lookup returns CDR1 SGHTA and CDR2 FQGTGA. In DNA form, the CDR3 reads TGTGCCAGCAGCTTAGCCATTCTGCAGCCCCAGCATTTT. Protein product: CASSLAILQPQHF.